This T cell receptor (beta chain) originates from a study of T-cell reconstitution after alpha-beta-depleted transplantation in children. This clonotype was seen many times. Antigen specificity is unknown. Unique molecular identifiers tagged the TCRbeta library. In TCRdb, the PCR reads were re-called with MiXCR into one record per CDR3 protein. This table holds 500,000 to 650,000 distinct CDR3 sequences, about an eighth found once. Germline V gives CDR1 LGHNA, CDR2 YNFKEQ. Trimming cost V 0 bases and J 10 bases; bases outside gene matches: 15. The CDR3 loop spans 17 amino acids. Study observations and caveats: From newly produced T cells came most of the T-cell counts and diversity one year after transplant. Two months or so post-transplant, alpha-beta T cells reportedly derived from several hundred expanded graft clones. Day-60 TCRbeta diversity that was high in some patients was derived from surviving recipient T cells and thymic progenitors.

This specimen consisted of PBMCs, mostly from graft donor cells, obtained 360 days after TCRalphabeta/CD19-depleted stem cell transplant. The TCR sequence derives from a male patient between 5 and 17 years old who had a stem cell transplant for acute myeloid leukemia, so the T cells may come from the graft donor. V usage is TRBV4-2 and J usage is TRBJ2-1; 7 positions match TRBD2. CDR3 sequence: CASSQDRASGRTQEQFF. The CDR3 DNA sequence: TGTGCCAGCAGCCAAGATAGGGCTAGCGGTCGCACCCAGGAGCAGTTCTTC.